This section outlines one TCR beta chain sequence together with its context. The repertoire was sequenced with immunoSEQ multiplex PCR; TCRdb's copy has only in-frame clones and lacks some. This sample carries about 120,000 clones, 86% of them seen once, and the ten largest clones take roughly 4.5%. The CDR3 has 14 residues. Germline lookup yields CDR1 SNHLY and CDR2 FYNNEI. V shed 6 bases and J shed 5 bases, with 11 bases lying between them. This sample is part of a study of blood T cell repertoires in COVID-19. The V gene is TRBV2, the J gene TRBJ1-6; no definite D call. This clonotype was obtained from a man in his forties with acute or convalescent COVID-19. The sample was peripheral blood. CDR3 amino acids: CASSPRGNNSPLHF. The DNA for the CDR3 is TGTGCCAGCAGCCCCCGGGGTAATAATTCACCCCTCCACTTT.